A selection of T cell receptor beta chains follows, all from one sample in a study of CD8 T cells in Susac syndrome. TCRdb re-analysed the immunoSEQ multiplex PCR reads in MiXCR, keeping a single row per CDR3 protein. This sample has some 300,000 distinct CDR3 sequences, with about 89% found just once. Material: CD8+ T cells from PBMCs. The receptors originated from a human donor with multiple sclerosis. The CDR3 runs from the conserved cysteine through the conserved F or W. The order of the fields is J gene, D gene, V gene, clone size, CDR3 DNA, CDR3 protein. A D gene is named only where the DNA matches it firmly. Where a row states a size, it is once, few, many or the class of an expanded clone; other rows omit it.

J: TRBJ2-2
D: TRBD2
V: TRBV7-9
size: .
DNA: TGTGCCAGCAGAGGACTAGACGGCGGGGAGCTGTTTTTT
CDR3: CASRGLDGGELFF

J: TRBJ2-2
D: .
V: TRBV27
size: .
DNA: TGTGCCAGCAGTTTAGTGGGATTCGGGAACACCGGGGAGCTGTTTTTT
CDR3: CASSLVGFGNTGELFF

J: TRBJ2-5
D: TRBD1
V: TRBV20-1
size: .
DNA: TGCAGTGCGGGGGGGGACAGGGGTCTCCAAGAGACCCAGTACTTC
CDR3: CSAGGDRGLQETQYF

J: TRBJ1-6
D: .
V: TRBV5-1
size: .
DNA: TGCGCCAGCAGCTTGGCCGGGGTCTTGGATTCACCCCTCCACTTT
CDR3: CASSLAGVLDSPLHF

J: TRBJ1-2
D: .
V: TRBV19
size: .
DNA: TGTGCCAGTAGCATTGGGGGGTCCGACTATGGCTACACCTTC
CDR3: CASSIGGSDYGYTF

J: TRBJ2-7
D: TRBD1
V: TRBV27
size: few
DNA: TGTGCCAGCAAACAGGGGCAGGGCAGAATGTACGAGCAGTACTTC
CDR3: CASKQGQGRMYEQYF

J: TRBJ2-7
D: .
V: TRBV30
size: .
DNA: TGTGCCTGGGCCCGGGCTAGCGCGTTTTACGAGCAGTACTTC
CDR3: CAWARASAFYEQYF

J: TRBJ2-3
D: .
V: TRBV7-9
size: .
DNA: TGTGCCAGCAGCTTAGAATACAGGACTGACGGCACAGATACGCAGTATTTT
CDR3: CASSLEYRTDGTDTQYF

J: TRBJ1-6
D: .
V: TRBV7-6
size: .
DNA: TGTGCCAGCAGATCCCTCGGGGGAGGGTCACCCCTCCACTTT
CDR3: CASRSLGGGSPLHF

J: TRBJ2-7
D: .
V: TRBV7-8
size: .
DNA: TGTGCCAGCACCCAAGGGAGGTCCCCTTTCTACGAGCAGTACTTC
CDR3: CASTQGRSPFYEQYF

J: TRBJ1-3
D: .
V: TRBV9
size: .
DNA: TGTGCCAGCAGACCTGAAGACAGTGCTGGAAACACCATATATTTT
CDR3: CASRPEDSAGNTIYF

J: TRBJ2-7
D: .
V: TRBV7-7
size: few
DNA: TGTGCTAGCAGCTTAGCGGTGACCGCATCCTACGAGCAGTACTTC
CDR3: CASSLAVTASYEQYF

J: TRBJ1-1
D: .
V: TRBV9
size: .
DNA: TGTGCCAGCAGCGTAGTTGGAGGGCCTCTAGAAGCTTTCTTT
CDR3: CASSVVGGPLEAFF

J: TRBJ2-3
D: TRBD2
V: TRBV24-1
size: .
DNA: TGTGCCACCAGTGAAGTGTACGGGGGGAACACAGATACGCAGTATTTT
CDR3: CATSEVYGGNTDTQYF

J: TRBJ2-1
D: .
V: TRBV12-3/TRBV12-4
size: .
DNA: TGTGCCAGTAAAAGGGCAGGCACGGGAAGTGAGCAGTTCTTC
CDR3: CASKRAGTGSEQFF

J: TRBJ2-5
D: .
V: TRBV27
size: .
DNA: TGTGCCAGCAGTGGAGCCGCGGGGTTAGAGACCCAGTACTTC
CDR3: CASSGAAGLETQYF

J: TRBJ2-7
D: .
V: TRBV5-1
size: .
DNA: TGCGCCAGCAGCTTGTGGGACACGGAGCTCGAGCAGTACTTC
CDR3: CASSLWDTELEQYF

J: TRBJ2-3
D: TRBD2
V: TRBV9
size: once
DNA: TGTGCCAGCAGCGTAGAGGGACTAGCGGGGGTAACAGATACGCAGTATTTT
CDR3: CASSVEGLAGVTDTQYF

J: TRBJ1-5
D: .
V: TRBV12-3/TRBV12-4
size: .
DNA: TGTGCCAGCAGTTTCCTCCTCTTGGATTCGGGCAATCAGCCCCAGCATTTT
CDR3: CASSFLLLDSGNQPQHF

J: TRBJ2-1
D: TRBD2
V: TRBV6-5
size: once
DNA: TGTGCCAGCAGTCACGGGACTAGCGGGAGAACTGAGCAGTTCTTC
CDR3: CASSHGTSGRTEQFF

J: TRBJ2-2
D: .
V: TRBV25-1
size: .
DNA: TGTGCCAGCAGTGAATCGAGGAGCGAGACCGGGGAGCTGTTTTTT
CDR3: CASSESRSETGELFF

J: TRBJ2-7
D: .
V: TRBV19
size: .
DNA: TGTGCCAGTAGTATACGATCGGGGTTCTCCTACGAGCAGTACTTC
CDR3: CASSIRSGFSYEQYF

J: TRBJ1-1
D: .
V: TRBV15
size: .
DNA: TGTGCCACCAGCAGAGTACGGGGTATCGGGATGAACACTGAAGCTTTCTTT
CDR3: CATSRVRGIGMNTEAFF

J: TRBJ2-1
D: TRBD2
V: TRBV29-1
size: .
DNA: TGCAGCGTTGAAGATCCTAGCGGATACTACAATGAGCAGTTCTTC
CDR3: CSVEDPSGYYNEQFF

J: TRBJ2-7
D: TRBD1
V: TRBV29-1
size: .
DNA: TGCAGCGTTGATGGGACAGGTGGGAACTACGAGCAGTACTTC
CDR3: CSVDGTGGNYEQYF

J: TRBJ2-5
D: TRBD2
V: TRBV6-1
size: .
DNA: TGTGCCAGCAGCCCTGGGACTAGCGGGGAGACCCAGTACTTC
CDR3: CASSPGTSGETQYF

J: TRBJ2-7
D: .
V: TRBV7-9
size: .
DNA: TGTGCCAGCAGTACAGGGCCCTTCGAGCAGTACTTC
CDR3: CASSTGPFEQYF